In its sample, the clone carrying this T cell receptor beta chain was seen many times. Its matching antigen is unknown. These data come from a study of Graves' ophthalmopathy and Graves' hyperthyroidism. Findings and limits, study-wide: Stable hyperthyroidism and ophthalmopathy were told apart by a 13-signature model, which achieved less than 90% sensitivity and around 80% specificity.

The CDR3 is made up of 16 amino acids. CDR1 is ENHRY, CDR2 SYGVKD, per germline. V dropped 0 bases and J dropped 2 bases, with 11 bases sitting between them. RNA transcripts provided the template for amplifying TCR beta CDR3 regions. RT-PCR was first run with HTBI primers, then multiplex PCR in a second round. MiXCR, run by TCRdb on the multiplex PCR reads, gives a single entry per CDR3 protein. This sample has around 1,200,000 distinct CDR3 sequences, with approximately 35% found just once. Specimen: peripheral blood or thyroid tissue (not recorded which). This sequence joins TRBV10-3 and TRBJ1-5; D not resolved. The source of this sequence is an adult man with Graves' hyperthyroidism. The CDR3 DNA follows: TGTGCCATCAGTGAGTCAGGTAGTGAGGGCAATCAGCCCCAGCATTTT. Its translation is CAISESGSEGNQPQHF.